The 12 T cell receptor beta chains listed next were all sequenced from one sample in a study of blood T cell repertoires in COVID-19. Generated by immunoSEQ multiplex PCR, the TCRdb table keeps only in-frame clones and is missing some. The sample lists roughly 90,000 clones, 75% to 90% occurring once. Material for sequencing was peripheral blood. Receptors were obtained from a man older than 75 with acute or convalescent COVID-19.

The gene calls are TRBV18 and TRBJ2-5; D not certain. CDR1 KGHSH and CDR2 LQKENI come from the germline V gene. Trimming left V 6 bases short and J 2 bases short, with 4 bases between. The CDR3 runs to 11 residues. In DNA form, the CDR3 reads TGTGCCAGCTCCCATCAAGAGACCCAGTACTTC. Amino acid sequence: CASSHQETQYF.

This rearrangement joins TRBV18 to TRBJ2-5; no clear D gene. The CDR3 sequence is 13 residues long. The ends were cut back, 4 bases at V and 5 bases at J, with 11 bases in the middle. CDR1 and CDR2 (germline): KGHSH, LQKENI. CDR3 amino acids: CASSQTVGETQYF. Here the CDR3 DNA reads TGTGCCAGCTCACAGACTGTTGGGGAGACCCAGTACTTC.

This clone was observed a handful of times. The chain carries TRBV21-1 and TRBJ2-3; TRBD2 is the table's D call and was not checked against the DNA. TRBV21-1 is a listed pseudogene. The CDR3 totals 19 residues. The CDR3 DNA is TGTGCCAGCAGCATACGGACTAGCGGGAGGGCCTTGTTCGCAGATACGCAGTATTTT. It encodes CASSIRTSGRALFADTQYF.

The J gene is TRBJ2-5, the V gene TRBV5-4; 14 positions agree with TRBD2. Unmatched junction bases numbered 10, after V lost 4 bases and J lost 5 bases. CDR1 SGHNT and CDR2 YYREEE come from the germline V gene (reference sequence). This CDR3 comprises 17 residues. The DNA of the CDR3 is TGTGCCAGCAGCCCGGGGACTAGCGGGAGCGGTCGGGAGACCCAGTACTTC. It encodes CASSPGTSGSGRETQYF.

This clone came up once. V is TRBV28 and J is TRBJ2-7; TRBD1 aligns across 7 bases. The V gene end was trimmed by 5 bases and the J gene end by 2 bases; junction bases not matched to a gene: 9. The CDR3 covers 15 residues. Germline assignment: CDR1 MDHEN and CDR2 SYDVKM. CDR3 nucleotides: TGTGCCAGCAGTCCACCCAGACAGGGCACCTACGAGCAGTACTTC. Amino acids: CASSPPRQGTYEQYF.

The chain joins TRBV6-6 to TRBJ1-2, with D uncertain. With 5 bases removed from V and 3 bases from J, the gap between germline ends came to 16 bases. This CDR3 comprises 15 residues. Germline CDR1 MNHNY, CDR2 SVGAGI (reference sequence). The CDR3 is CASSPPEIRDYGYTF. In nucleotides, the CDR3 is TGTGCCAGCAGTCCACCAGAAATACGTGACTATGGCTACACCTTC.

The V gene is TRBV7-3, the J gene TRBJ2-1, with 8 positions matching TRBD2. The ends lost 8 bases at V and 4 bases at J; junction bases unmatched: 4. The CDR3 sequence is 13 residues long. Germline V gene sequence: CDR1 SGHTA, CDR2 FQGTGA. CDR3 sequence reads: CASAVAGYNEQFF. Written as DNA, the CDR3 is TGTGCCAGCGCGGTAGCGGGATACAATGAGCAGTTCTTC.

CDR3 residues: CASRSDRSNQPQHF. CDR3 DNA: TGTGCCAGCAGATCTGACAGGTCAAATCAGCCCCAGCATTTT. V usage is TRBV5-8 and J usage is TRBJ1-5; D might be TRBD1 (6 bases). Per the germline V gene, CDR1 is SGHTS and CDR2 is YDEGEE. V was pared by 5 bases and J by 4 bases, with 13 bases between. The CDR3 is 14 amino acids.

The sample holds one count of this clone. The V call is TRBV18, the J call TRBJ1-1, with 7 positions matching TRBD1. The CDR3 sequence is 15 residues long. The germline V gene encodes CDR1 KGHSH and CDR2 LQKENI. V lost 6 bases and J lost 1; bases outside the gene matches: 8. The CDR3 loop is CASSPDRAENTEAFF. CDR3 nucleotides: TGTGCCAGCTCGCCCGACAGGGCAGAGAACACTGAAGCTTTCTTT.

V and J are TRBV28 and TRBJ2-2, with D possibly matching TRBD2 (5 bases). The CDR3 consists of 14 residues. Trimming pared 7 bases from V and 4 bases from J, leaving 13 bases between. CDR1 is MDHEN and CDR2 is SYDVKM in the germline V gene. The CDR3 sequence is CASTLPGFTGELFF. The CDR3 nucleotides are TGTGCCAGCACCCTTCCGGGGTTCACCGGGGAGCTGTTTTTT.

The rearrangement links TRBV3-1 (or the pseudogene TRBV3-2) to TRBJ1-1; 9 bases are a match to TRBD1. CDR1 LGHDT and CDR2 YNNKEL come from the germline V gene (reference sequence). This CDR3 is built from 15 residues. Trimming at V came to 2 bases and at J to 6 bases, leaving 7 bases not matched to a gene. The CDR3 region has the DNA TGTGCCAGCAGCCAATTGACAGGGGGGGAATCTGAAGCTTTCTTT. It is translated as CASSQLTGGESEAFF.

This chain uses TRBV3-1 (or the pseudogene TRBV3-2) with TRBJ2-2, with 10 bases identical to TRBD1. The J segment lost 4 bases and the V segment lost 4 bases, leaving 3 bases of the junction unmatched. The CDR3 is 15 amino acids. Germline V lookup: CDR1 LGHDT, CDR2 YNNKEL (reference sequence). This CDR3 reads CASSPGQGRTGELFF. CDR3 DNA sequence: TGTGCCAGCAGCCCGGGACAGGGGCGCACCGGGGAGCTGTTTTTT.